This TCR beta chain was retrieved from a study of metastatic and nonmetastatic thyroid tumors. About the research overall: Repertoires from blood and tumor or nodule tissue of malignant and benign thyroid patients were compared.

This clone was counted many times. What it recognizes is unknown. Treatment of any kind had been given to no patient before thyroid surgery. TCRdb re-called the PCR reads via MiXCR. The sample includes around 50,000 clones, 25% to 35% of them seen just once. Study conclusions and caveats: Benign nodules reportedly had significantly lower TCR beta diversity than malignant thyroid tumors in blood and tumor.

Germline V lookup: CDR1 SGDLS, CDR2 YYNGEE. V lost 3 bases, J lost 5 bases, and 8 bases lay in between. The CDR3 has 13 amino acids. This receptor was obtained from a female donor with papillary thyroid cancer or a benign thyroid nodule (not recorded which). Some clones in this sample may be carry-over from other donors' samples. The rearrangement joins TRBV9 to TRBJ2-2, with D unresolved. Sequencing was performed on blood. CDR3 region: CASSGGVTGELFF. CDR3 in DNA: TGTGCCAGCAGCGGCGGAGTAACCGGGGAGCTGTTTTTT.